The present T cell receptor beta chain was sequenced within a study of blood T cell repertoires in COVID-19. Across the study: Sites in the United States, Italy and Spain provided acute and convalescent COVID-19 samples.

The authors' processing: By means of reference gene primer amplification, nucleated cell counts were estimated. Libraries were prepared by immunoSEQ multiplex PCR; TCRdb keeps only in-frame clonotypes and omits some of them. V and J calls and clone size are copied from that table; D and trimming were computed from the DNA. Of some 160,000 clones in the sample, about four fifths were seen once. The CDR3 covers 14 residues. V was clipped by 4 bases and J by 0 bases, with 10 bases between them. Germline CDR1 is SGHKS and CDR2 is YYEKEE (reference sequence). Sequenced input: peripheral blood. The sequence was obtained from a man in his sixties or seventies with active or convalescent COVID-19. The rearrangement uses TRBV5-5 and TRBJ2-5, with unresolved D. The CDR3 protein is CASSPDTHQETQYF. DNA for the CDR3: TGTGCCAGCAGCCCCGACACGCACCAAGAGACCCAGTACTTC.